This T cell receptor (beta chain) was captured by sequencing in a study of molecular identifiers for immune sequencing clone quantification. As to this clonotype: Its antigen is not identified.

The ends were cut back, 3 bases at V and 2 bases at J, with 10 bases in the middle. The CDR3 extends over 14 amino acids. Germline assignment: CDR1 MNHEY and CDR2 SVGAGI. Study conclusions and caveats: Naive cells had under 1% of molecules in clones above 20 RNA copies, effectors over 97%. Among some 910,000 naive cells, as was reported, spiked Jurkat TCR RNA from one cell was detectable.

Making the bulk TCR libraries relied on previously described methods and listed TCR primers. A single record per CDR3 protein comes from TCRdb applying MiXCR to the PCR reads. The sample carries 60,000 to 75,000 distinct CDR3 sequences, around 19% recorded once. Sorting captured naive CD8 T cells as CD8+CD4-CCR7+CD45RA+. The sequencing input was naive CD8+ T cells from blood, with Jurkat cell RNA spiked in. Indicated subset: FACS-sorted CD8+CD4-CCR7+CD45RA+ naive T cells. The receptor was isolated from a human donor in good health. Some libraries in this study had Jurkat cell RNA spiked in. V gene TRBV6-5 combines with J gene TRBJ1-2; D is unclear. CDR3 bases: TGTGCCAGCAGTTATACAACTGAGAACTATGGCTACACCTTC. Residues: CASSYTTENYGYTF.